Given below is one TCR beta chain in context. The sample belongs to a study of shared clonotypes between healthy human individuals. All donors qualified as healthy HIV-negative adults and had experienced no recent acute infections or vaccinations. At a deep level, the assay was run. Produced via immunoSEQ multiplex PCR; TCRdb's table is partial and in-frame only. The sample comprises around 690,000 clones, less than 95% of which are singletons, and 34% rests with the top ten. Looked up from germline, CDR1 is SQVTM and CDR2 is ANQGSEA. The V end was cut by 4 bases, the J end by 0 bases, with 14 bases between. This CDR3 comprises 15 residues.

This chain links TRBV29-1 with TRBJ2-3; possible D gene TRBD1, 5 bases. The clonotype was recovered from a man in his late teens or twenties in good health. Some clones in this sample may be carry-over from other donors' samples. Sequencing input: memory CD8+ T cells from PBMCs. Regarding subset: CD45RO+ cells pooled with CCR7-negative TemRA cells. CDR3 nucleotides: TGCAGCGTTGCGCTCCAGGGTGTGAGCACAGATACGCAGTATTTT. This codes for CSVALQGVSTDTQYF.